One T cell receptor (beta chain) is described in this entry. These data come from a study of control samples from healthy donors and cancer patients. TCRdb keeps only in-frame clones here, not all; method: immunoSEQ multiplex PCR. The data show roughly 120,000 clones, more than 85% seen once. Material for sequencing was blood. The origin of this receptor is a woman aged 18-29 years in good health.

The CDR3 nucleotides read TGTGCCAGCAGTGAAGGGCAGGGGGGGATCTATGGCTACACCTTC. Amino acid sequence: CASSEGQGGIYGYTF. This chain links TRBV2 with TRBJ1-2; 7 bases line up with TRBD1. Germline CDR1 reads SNHLY; CDR2 reads FYNNEI. The length of the CDR3 is 15 residues. The V gene end was trimmed by 1 base and the J gene end by 4 bases; junction bases not matched to a gene: 6.